These T cell receptor beta chains were read from a single sample in a study of T cell responses to AZD1222 COVID-19 vaccine. Here immunoSEQ multiplex PCR was the method, and the copy in TCRdb shows in-frame clones only, minus some. The data show nearly 110,000 clones, 80% to 90% seen once. The source was peripheral blood, collected on day 0 of AZD1222 vaccination. These receptors all come from an adult in good health. Each CDR3 is given with its conserved first and last residue. The order of the fields is J gene, V gene, CDR3 protein.

j_call: TRBJ2-4
v_call: TRBV18
cdr3_aa: CASSPGLAGDEVDIQYF

j_call: TRBJ2-7
v_call: TRBV6-5
cdr3_aa: CASSSLVSYEQYF

j_call: TRBJ2-7
v_call: TRBV6-6
cdr3_aa: CASSYSDRVLEQYF

j_call: TRBJ1-2
v_call: TRBV6-7
cdr3_aa: CASSWTGAKSYGYTF

j_call: TRBJ2-7
v_call: TRBV7-3
cdr3_aa: CASSVSGGYVYEQYF

j_call: TRBJ2-6
v_call: TRBV27
cdr3_aa: CASSLLRGAAGANVLTF

j_call: TRBJ2-7
v_call: TRBV6-6
cdr3_aa: CASSSTSGRSYEQYF

j_call: TRBJ1-1
v_call: TRBV18
cdr3_aa: CASSPSGGNTEAFF

j_call: TRBJ1-2
v_call: TRBV19
cdr3_aa: CASTIGPSRYGYTF

j_call: TRBJ1-5
v_call: TRBV4-1
cdr3_aa: CASSQEEEQSSNQPQHF

j_call: TRBJ2-1
v_call: TRBV7-3
cdr3_aa: CASSLSGTPVSEQFF

j_call: TRBJ1-5
v_call: TRBV18
cdr3_aa: CASSRSDQPQHF

j_call: TRBJ2-7
v_call: TRBV6-6
cdr3_aa: CASSYGDYPPYEQYF

j_call: TRBJ1-4
v_call: TRBV11-3
cdr3_aa: CASSFLTGDEKLFF

j_call: TRBJ1-2
v_call: TRBV5-4
cdr3_aa: CASSYDRVYDGYTF

j_call: TRBJ1-3
v_call: TRBV10-3
cdr3_aa: CAISEDSSGENTIYF

j_call: TRBJ1-2
v_call: TRBV24-1
cdr3_aa: CATSAGTAAPYGYTF

j_call: TRBJ1-4
v_call: TRBV28
cdr3_aa: CASRWGGDEKLFF

j_call: TRBJ1-6
v_call: TRBV5-1
cdr3_aa: CASSLDTNNSPLHF

j_call: TRBJ1-5
v_call: TRBV19
cdr3_aa: CASSIRHTQATSNQPQHF

j_call: TRBJ2-3
v_call: TRBV19
cdr3_aa: CASRDRGSDTQYF

j_call: TRBJ1-2
v_call: TRBV11-2
cdr3_aa: CASSYGQSVPLYGYTF

j_call: TRBJ1-6
v_call: TRBV7-2
cdr3_aa: CASSLAPRDTYNSPLHF

j_call: TRBJ1-2
v_call: TRBV6-5
cdr3_aa: CASSYSRGSGYTF

j_call: TRBJ1-1
v_call: TRBV13
cdr3_aa: CASSLGQLTISFF

j_call: TRBJ1-4
v_call: TRBV29-1
cdr3_aa: CSAKGTGADEKLFF

j_call: TRBJ2-1
v_call: TRBV11-3
cdr3_aa: CASSSFSGVYNEQFF

j_call: TRBJ2-3
v_call: TRBV5-4
cdr3_aa: CASSLGEAHLYTQYF

j_call: TRBJ2-3
v_call: TRBV9
cdr3_aa: CASSVMGEGGTQYF

j_call: TRBJ1-1
v_call: TRBV18
cdr3_aa: CASSPPAGPEAFF

j_call: TRBJ1-2
v_call: TRBV5-1
cdr3_aa: CASSSGRLYGYTF

j_call: TRBJ2-7
v_call: TRBV7-8
cdr3_aa: CASSPVAGTSYEQYF

j_call: TRBJ2-2
v_call: TRBV19
cdr3_aa: CASIQTDANTGELFF

j_call: TRBJ2-1
v_call: TRBV9
cdr3_aa: CASSESGRIHNEQFF

j_call: TRBJ2-2
v_call: TRBV24-1
cdr3_aa: CATRSRGDTGELFF

j_call: TRBJ1-5
v_call: TRBV6-2/TRBV6-3
cdr3_aa: CASSSFNQPQHF

j_call: TRBJ2-3
v_call: TRBV28
cdr3_aa: CASGTPAGGTDTQYF

j_call: TRBJ2-1
v_call: TRBV5-1
cdr3_aa: CASSSGSGGTNEQFF

j_call: TRBJ2-3
v_call: TRBV4-3
cdr3_aa: CASSQRSGRGATDTQYF

j_call: TRBJ2-5
v_call: TRBV5-1
cdr3_aa: CASSFGTGVGETQYF

j_call: TRBJ2-1
v_call: TRBV24-1
cdr3_aa: CATSGGLAGGYNEQFF

j_call: TRBJ1-4
v_call: TRBV2
cdr3_aa: CASKGTGGEKLFF

j_call: TRBJ2-1
v_call: TRBV27
cdr3_aa: CASSPGGGTGLYNEQFF

j_call: TRBJ2-5
v_call: TRBV28
cdr3_aa: CASSLGGAGETQYF

j_call: TRBJ2-2
v_call: TRBV5-1
cdr3_aa: CASSLGSNTGELFF

j_call: TRBJ1-2
v_call: TRBV7-3
cdr3_aa: CASSLTPGHGYTF

j_call: TRBJ1-4
v_call: TRBV19
cdr3_aa: CASSEGVAANEKLFF

j_call: TRBJ1-6
v_call: TRBV7-9
cdr3_aa: CASSLGGGNSPLHF

j_call: TRBJ1-2
v_call: TRBV27
cdr3_aa: CASRRTAGVYYGYTF

j_call: TRBJ1-2
v_call: TRBV24-1
cdr3_aa: CATSGTALYGYTF

j_call: TRBJ1-2
v_call: TRBV28
cdr3_aa: CASSFRGGARGYTF

j_call: TRBJ1-3
v_call: TRBV28
cdr3_aa: CASSIRTVGNTIYF

j_call: TRBJ2-7
v_call: TRBV5-1
cdr3_aa: CASSGQQGYEQYF

j_call: TRBJ1-2
v_call: TRBV28
cdr3_aa: CASSLRARGYGYTF

j_call: TRBJ1-6
v_call: TRBV25-1
cdr3_aa: CASSPITRGHSPLHF